The clone carrying this T cell receptor (beta chain) was counted only a few times. The length of the CDR3 is 15 residues. Germline CDR1 and CDR2: SGHNT and YENEEA. V shed 3 bases, J shed 3 bases, and the junction held 0 bases outside the gene matches. Using immunoSEQ multiplex PCR, the repertoire was profiled, and TCRdb retains in-frame clones only, with some absent. The top ten hold more than 10% of the sample, which has approximately 180,000 clones, roughly 79% seen once. This entry is derived from a study of blood T cell repertoires in COVID-19. Study information: The United States, Italy and Spain were the sources of the acute and convalescent COVID-19 samples.

Patients in Seattle were enrolled during active infection, then followed longitudinally. The receptor was derived from a woman of 80 years or more with COVID-19, enrolled during active disease. The sample comprised peripheral blood. The chain recombines TRBV11-3 with TRBJ2-1; 12 bases map to TRBD2. This CDR3 is CASSLTSGGYNEQFF. The CDR3 DNA follows: TGTGCCAGCAGCTTGACTAGCGGGGGCTACAATGAGCAGTTCTTC.